These 8 T cell receptor beta chains were all obtained from the same sample, sequenced in a study. Some clones are missing from TCRdb's copy, which holds only in-frame ones; the method was immunoSEQ multiplex PCR. The data contain roughly 68,000 clones, roughly 93% of them singletons. Specimen: PBMCs. All receptors come from a man in his forties or fifties with rheumatoid arthritis.

The rearrangement uses TRBV27 and TRBJ2-7; TRBD1 matches at 10 bases. Germline CDR1 MNHEY, CDR2 SMNVEV (reference sequence). Trimming cost V 5 bases and J 0 bases; bases outside gene matches: 7. The CDR3 loop spans 16 amino acids. The CDR3 nucleotides are TGTGCCAGCAGTCTGTTCGGACAGGGGGGCTCCTACGAGCAGTACTTC. The encoded protein is CASSLFGQGGSYEQYF.

The chain joins TRBV6-6 to TRBJ2-5; possibly TRBD2 for D (6 bases). CDR3 size: 13 residues. CDR1 is MNHNY, CDR2 SVGAGI, per germline (reference sequence). Trimming took off 4 bases at V and 5 bases at J, with 11 bases between the two ends. CDR3 coding DNA: TGTGCCAGCAGTTTCCTCCGGGAGGAGACCCAGTACTTC. Translation gives CASSFLREETQYF.

This clone has a handful of counts. DNA for the CDR3: TGTGCCAGCAGTGAGGTCGGGGAGAACACCGGGGAGCTGTTTTTT. Protein sequence: CASSEVGENTGELFF. This rearrangement joins TRBV6-4 to TRBJ2-2; D is perhaps TRBD2 (5 bases). Germline V gives CDR1 MRHNA, CDR2 SNTAGT. The CDR3 has 15 residues. Trimming stripped 3 bases from V and 1 base from J, with 9 bases between.

V usage is TRBV5-8 and J usage is TRBJ1-6; maybe TRBD1 (6 bases). Germline V gene sequence: CDR1 SGHTS, CDR2 YDEGEE. Trimming removed 1 base at V and 9 bases at J, with 11 bases between. CDR3 size: 14 residues. CDR3 sequence reads: CASSLRGLVSPLHF. The CDR3 nucleotides read TGTGCCAGCAGCTTGCGGGGGCTGGTTTCACCCCTCCACTTT.

J is TRBJ1-2 and V is TRBV7-6, with no clear D. The germline gives CDR1 SGHVS, CDR2 FNYEAQ. Deletions cut 4 bases from V and 8 bases from J, with 20 bases between. This CDR3 has 15 residues. The CDR3 DNA sequence: TGTGCCAGCAGCTCCAGCCGGGCCGTAGGGCAAGGCTACACCTTC. Its protein product is CASSSSRAVGQGYTF.

The chain uses TRBV30 and TRBJ1-2; D is possibly TRBD1 (5 bases). Germline V gene sequence: CDR1 GTSNPN, CDR2 SVGIG (reference sequence). The length of the CDR3 is 14 residues. The ends were cut back, 1 base at V and 0 bases at J, with 9 bases in the middle. CDR3 sequence reads: CAWSAGSANYGYTF. CDR3 in DNA: TGTGCCTGGAGTGCAGGGTCGGCTAACTATGGCTACACCTTC. Looking up the rest from reference TRBV30 and TRBJ1-2 gives the full variable domain: SQTIHQWPATLVQPVGSPLSLECTVEGTSNPNLYWYRQAAGRGLQLLFYSVGIGQISSEVPQNLSASRPQDRQFILSSKKLLLSDSGFYLCAWSAGSANYGYTFGSGTRLTVV.

This CDR3 reads CASSVEASGPYEQYF. The DNA for the CDR3 is TGTGCCAGCAGCGTAGAAGCTAGCGGACCCTACGAGCAGTACTTC. The gene calls are TRBV9 and TRBJ2-7; 7 bases are a match to TRBD2. Germline V CDR1 and CDR2: SGDLS, YYNGEE. CDR3 length equals 15 residues. The ends lost 0 bases at V and 2 bases at J; junction bases unmatched: 5.

The sample holds one count of this clone. The rearrangement links TRBV3-1 (or the pseudogene TRBV3-2) to TRBJ2-7; no firm D call. Germline V CDR1 and CDR2: LGHDT, YNNKEL (reference sequence). This CDR3 region has 15 residues. The V end lost 0 bases, the J end lost 3 bases, and 12 bases lay between the germline ends. The CDR3 DNA is TGTGCCAGCAGCCAAGAGGGATCGTTACTCTACGAGCAGTACTTC. Protein: CASSQEGSLLYEQYF.